The T cell receptor (beta chain) described here comes from a study of T-cell reconstitution after alpha-beta-depleted transplantation in children (dated by TCRdb to 2016 to 2017). With regard to the full study: T-cell immune reconstitution after TCRalphabeta/CD19-depleted allogeneic hematopoietic cell transplantation in children was quantitatively tracked in the study by means of TCR repertoire profiling.

This clonotype was counted only a few times. Its antigen has not been determined. Qualities for individual bases were not recorded, and no much larger clone is one base off. Study-wide findings and limitations: The high TCRbeta diversity at day 60 in some patients was ascribed to recipient T cells and intrathymic progenitors that had survived conditioning. Hyperexpanded clone frequencies declined over subsequent months; after one year, T-cell counts and TCRbeta diversity were mostly attributed to newly produced T cells. About two months after transplant, the apparently early recovery of alphabetaT-cell counts reportedly depended on just several hundred clones that had expanded rapidly and came from non-depleted graft cells.

Relative to germline, V is missing 4 bases and J is missing 5 bases, with 7 bases of the junction outside any gene match. The CDR3 numbers 15 residues from cysteine through phenylalanine. This entry keeps only the CDR3 DNA: 45 bases, framed from base 1. CDR1 is given as SGHRS and CDR2 as YFSETQ, both from the germline V gene. The library came from PCR. TCRdb names Illumina HiSeq 2500 as the instrument used. To normalize quantification of the TCRbeta repertoire, the TCR libraries were built with molecular barcoding that relied on unique molecular identifiers. The public reads were run again by TCRdb, first through fastp at Q25 and then through MiXCR, and only productive beta chains were kept. Identical CDR3 protein sequences are pooled into one entry, listed with their most common genes and DNA. The sample contains almost 600,000 distinct CDR3 sequences, more than 20% of them found a single time. The ten largest account for 35% to 40% of the sample.

The meaning of the sample's treatment or condition label: allogeneic hematopoietic cell transplantation with graft depleted of TCRalphabeta T cells and CD19 B cells. Transplant recipients were children who received TCRalphabeta/CD19-depleted allogeneic hematopoietic cell grafts. The rearranged segments are TRBV5-1 and TRBJ2-1, and 9 junctional nucleotides match TRBD2. The source is a boy less than two years old with Wiskott-Aldrich syndrome, due to receive a stem cell transplant. Sequencing used PBMCs, obtained before TCRalphabeta/CD19-depleted stem cell transplant. The CDR3 here reads CASSQSGRTNNEQFF. The sequence in DNA is TGCGCCAGCAGCCAAAGCGGGAGGACAAACAATGAGCAGTTCTTC.